This T cell receptor beta chain was found in a study of cytomegalovirus exposure and HLA in healthy donors. Overall study findings and caveats: The study assumed roughly uniform donor sequencing depth for presence/absence analyses.

The PCR used 60 Vbeta and 13 Jbeta primers. The table came from immunoSEQ multiplex PCR; TCRdb's copy has only in-frame clones and leaves some out. The sample consists of roughly 150,000 clones, almost 80% of them appearing once. CDR1 is SNHLY and CDR2 is FYNNEI in the germline V gene. The CDR3 is 13 amino acids. Trimming took 6 bases from V and 9 from J, leaving 12 bases between them. A remark on this clone: As yet, its antigen is unknown. This likely comes from a read error, as the CDR3 has no conserved phenylalanine or tryptophan at its end.

Sequencing input: PBMCs. J is TRBJ1-6 and V is TRBV2; perhaps TRBD1 as D (5 bases). The TCR was taken from a man younger than 35 in good health and CMV-seropositive. Here the CDR3 DNA reads TGTGCCAGCAGCGATTACAGGCCTTCACCCCTCCACCTT. It specifies CASSDYRPSPLHL.